The present entry profiles one TCR beta chain with its context. The target antigen is unknown. The data were obtained in a study of T cell responses to AZD1222 COVID-19 vaccine. Study results and limitations: The reported proportion of spike-specific TCRs targeting unmutated variant regions was nearly half. Two AZD1222 administrations were followed by greater Spike-specific TCR breadth and depth. After the peak T cell response, and only then, were repertoires sampled. White British people made up most donors, females outnumbered males, and clonal diversity was possibly underestimated.

TCRdb's copy holds only in-frame clones and misses some; the assay was immunoSEQ multiplex PCR. The table lists about 83,000 clones, more than 75% of them singletons. The CDR3 has 14 residues. Germline CDR1 reads SGHRS; CDR2 reads YFSETQ. Trimming took 4 bases from V and 1 from J; bases not matched to a gene: 4. V is TRBV5-1 and J is TRBJ2-5, with 7 bases matching TRBD1. This clonotype was sampled from an adult in good health. The sample here was peripheral blood, taken on day 0 of MenACWY control vaccination. CDR3 residues: CASSPGTAQETQYF. DNA for the CDR3: TGCGCCAGCAGCCCGGGGACAGCCCAAGAGACCCAGTACTTC.